These 17 T cell receptor beta chains were all obtained from the same sample, sequenced in a study of T cells expressing NK-cell markers. TCRdb re-called the 5' RACE reads and catalogs CDR3 proteins one per entry, DNA excluded. This sample contains some 140,000 distinct CDR3 sequences. Sequencing was performed on blood T cells: a sorted CD56 or NKG2C T cell subset, CD4+ or CD8+ T cells, or bulk PBMC T cells (not recorded which). Receptors originate from a woman in her fifties or sixties in good health.

This chain uses TRBV15 with TRBJ1-5; absent DNA, TCRdb's TRBD1 call cannot be checked. Looked up from germline, CDR1 is LNHNV and CDR2 is YYDKDF (reference sequence). The CDR3 is made up of 13 amino acids. This CDR3 reads CATSTPANQPQHF.

V and J are TRBV4-1 and TRBJ2-5; with no DNA, the TCRdb D assignment of TRBD1 cannot be verified. The CDR3 runs to 17 residues. From germline, CDR1 is MGHRA and CDR2 YSYEKL. CDR3 sequence: CASSPLPGQGESETQYF.

The chain combines TRBV4-1 with TRBJ2-7; TCRdb's D gene call, TRBD1, goes unchecked for lack of DNA. The CDR3 is 13 residues long. Germline-derived CDR1 and CDR2 are MGHRA and YSYEKL. The CDR3 reads CASSSRTVGEQYF.

V is TRBV25-1 and J is TRBJ1-6; TCRdb calls TRBD1, which cannot be checked without DNA. The CDR3 loop spans 14 amino acids. In germline, CDR1 is MGHDK, CDR2 SYGVNS. The CDR3 region is CASSESAPGSPLHF.

V gene TRBV12-3 or TRBV12-4 combines with J gene TRBJ2-1. The CDR3 is made up of 15 amino acids. This CDR3 is CASSLSGKWYNEQFF.

The J gene is TRBJ1-2, the V gene TRBV6-5. Per the germline V gene, CDR1 is MNHEY and CDR2 is SVGAGI. The CDR3 sequence is 16 residues long. The CDR3 protein is CASSTSAMAYNYGYTF.

V is TRBV5-5 and J is TRBJ2-3; TCRdb proposes TRBD2, but this gene call is untestable without DNA. The CDR3 loop spans 16 amino acids. Per germline, CDR1 SGHKS and CDR2 YYEKEE (reference sequence). The CDR3 is CASSLWAGGSTDTQYF.

This CDR3 reads CASRTGDWGDNEQFF. The chain carries TRBV6-4 and TRBJ2-1; TCRdb outputs TRBD1, but without DNA this stays unchecked. Looked up from germline, CDR1 is MRHNA and CDR2 is SNTAGT. The length of the CDR3 is 15 residues.

This chain links TRBV6-4 with TRBJ1-3; TCRdb designates TRBD1, a call that cannot be tested without DNA. Germline lookup yields CDR1 MRHNA and CDR2 SNTAGT. The CDR3 covers 15 residues. Here the CDR3 reads CAIELRRDSGNTIYF.

This chain uses TRBV5-5 with TRBJ1-1. Germline V CDR1 and CDR2: SGHKS, YYEKEE (reference sequence). This CDR3 has 14 residues. CDR3 protein: CASRVVVGNTEAFF.

This sequence joins TRBV12-3 or TRBV12-4 and TRBJ2-7; TCRdb outputs TRBD2, but without DNA this stays unchecked. CDR3 size: 14 residues. CDR3 sequence reads: CASTSLGENYEQYF.

The V call is TRBV4-1, the J call TRBJ2-7. The CDR3 consists of 15 residues. Germline V lookup: CDR1 MGHRA, CDR2 YSYEKL. This chain's CDR3 is CASSQRTTESYEQYF.

The chain combines TRBV7-9 with TRBJ1-1. CDR3 size: 13 residues. Germline CDR1 reads SEHNR; CDR2 reads FQNEAQ (reference sequence). The CDR3 protein is CASSFDGNTEAFF. Complete variable domain (other parts from reference TRBV7-9 and TRBJ1-1): DTGVSQNPRHKITKRGQNVTFRCDPISEHNRLYWYRQTLGQGPEFLTYFQNEAQLEKSRLLSDRFSAERPKGSFSTLEIQRTEQGDSAMYLCASSFDGNTEAFFGQGTRLTVV.

The chain recombines TRBV5-1 with TRBJ2-5; the D call from TCRdb, TRBD1, cannot be confirmed without DNA. The V gene's germline CDR1 is SGHRS and CDR2 YFSETQ. The CDR3 spans 15 residues. This chain's CDR3 is CASSWEGGAQETQYF.

This chain joins TRBV14 and TRBJ2-7; with no DNA, the TCRdb D assignment of TRBD2 cannot be verified. CDR3 size: 19 residues. Germline CDR1 is SGHDN and CDR2 is FVKESK. CDR3 protein: CASSQEASGRAFGSYEQYF.

V is TRBV24-1 and J is TRBJ2-1. The CDR3 contains 14 residues. CDR1 is KGHDR and CDR2 is SFDVKD in the germline V gene. This chain's CDR3 is CATSGADSYNEQFF.

The V call is TRBV10-3, the J call TRBJ2-5. Germline assignment: CDR1 ENHRY and CDR2 SYGVKD. CDR3 length: 13 amino acids. CDR3 region: CAISEQLQETQYF.